Listed here are 27 T cell receptor beta chains from one sample, sequenced in a study of blood T cell repertoires in COVID-19. The data were produced by immunoSEQ multiplex PCR, yet TCRdb's version contains in-frame clones alone and is incomplete. Among under 150,000 clones listed, 65% to 85% were seen once. Sequenced input: peripheral blood. The receptors derive from a man aged 45 to 65 with active or convalescent COVID-19.

The chain combines TRBV11-3 with TRBJ1-1, with 7 bases fitting TRBD1. V dropped 6 bases and J dropped 1; count of bases not matched to a gene: 2. Looked up from germline, CDR1 is SGHNT and CDR2 is YENEEA. This CDR3 is 13 amino acids long. CDR3 in amino acids: CASRTGSNTEAFF. DNA of the CDR3: TGTGCCAGCAGGACAGGGTCGAACACTGAAGCTTTCTTT.

The chain recombines TRBV6-4 with TRBJ2-2; D possibly corresponds to TRBD1 (5 bases). Germline lookup yields CDR1 MRHNA and CDR2 SNTAGT. Trimming left V 0 bases short and J 6 bases short, with 8 bases between. This CDR3 spans 14 amino acids. The CDR3 region is CASSDSRRAGELFF. DNA for the CDR3: TGTGCCAGCAGTGACTCTCGCAGGGCCGGGGAGCTGTTTTTT.

The chain uses TRBV5-1 and TRBJ1-1, with D perhaps matching TRBD1 (5 bases). CDR3 length: 15 amino acids. V was trimmed by 1 base and J by 0 bases, leaving 10 bases between them. Germline CDR1 is SGHRS and CDR2 is YFSETQ. In nucleotides, the CDR3 is TGCGCCAGCAGCTTGTGGGGCAGATTGAACACTGAAGCTTTCTTT. Its protein is CASSLWGRLNTEAFF.

V and J are TRBV5-1 and TRBJ2-3; a possible D gene is TRBD2 (6 bases). From germline, CDR1 is SGHRS and CDR2 YFSETQ. The CDR3 totals 13 residues. The germline V and J ends were trimmed by 7 bases and 5 bases, with 14 bases remaining between them. The CDR3 DNA follows: TGCGCCAGCGCGGGGCTAGGTAGAGATACGCAGTATTTT. Translating it yields CASAGLGRDTQYF.

The rearrangement joins TRBV7-3 to TRBJ2-1; D perhaps matches TRBD2 (5 bases). V was shortened by 5 bases and J by 6 bases, with 26 bases between the two germline ends. Germline CDR1 SGHTA, CDR2 FQGTGA. The CDR3 runs 18 residues. The CDR3 protein is CASSPSRASTYLGNEQFF. The CDR3 DNA reads as TGTGCCAGCAGCCCATCCCGGGCTAGCACATATTTGGGCAATGAGCAGTTCTTC.

V gene TRBV12-3 or TRBV12-4 combines with J gene TRBJ1-1, with D possibly TRBD1 on 5 matching bases. With 1 base removed from V and 8 bases from J, the gap between germline ends came to 11 bases. The CDR3 contains 13 residues. CDR3 DNA: TGTGCCAGCAGTTTAGTACAAGGGGTAGAAGCTTTCTTT. Its translation is CASSLVQGVEAFF.

There are a few counts of this clone. Compared with germline, one end of the junction differs, possibly owing to a read error. In nucleotides, the CDR3 is TGTGCCAGCAGCGTAGCGGGAGCCGCGAACACCGGGGAGCTGTTTTTT. Its protein product is CASSVAGAANTGELFF. The V call is TRBV7-2, the J call TRBJ2-2; 9 nucleotides match TRBD2. Germline CDR1 SGHTA, CDR2 FQGNSA. This CDR3 contains 16 residues.

This chain uses TRBV5-4 with TRBJ2-5; TRBD2 aligns across 7 bases. This CDR3 region has 14 residues. The germline gives CDR1 SGHNT, CDR2 YYREEE (reference sequence). The V gene end was trimmed by 0 bases and the J gene end by 4 bases; junction bases not matched to a gene: 3. CDR3 coding DNA: TGTGCCAGCAGCTTGGGACTAGCCGTAGAGACCCAGTACTTC. It is translated as CASSLGLAVETQYF.

This clone was found once. V gene TRBV7-3 combines with J gene TRBJ1-2, with TRBD1 as a possible D gene (5 bases). V was trimmed by 5 bases and J by 6 bases, leaving 16 bases between them. The CDR3 has 14 residues. Germline V gives CDR1 SGHTA, CDR2 FQGTGA. CDR3 residues: CASSEHQGADGYTF. The DNA for the CDR3 is TGTGCCAGCAGCGAACATCAGGGTGCGGATGGCTACACCTTC.

The chain couples TRBV6-5 to TRBJ2-1, with 8 bases lining up with TRBD2. The V segment lost 8 bases and the J segment 5 bases; nucleotides outside the gene matches: 5. Germline CDR1 MNHEY, CDR2 SVGAGI. There are 13 residues in the CDR3. The CDR3 nucleotides read TGTGCCAGCTCGCTAGCGGGCAACAATGAGCAGTTCTTC. This translates into CASSLAGNNEQFF.

The chain links TRBV7-6 to TRBJ2-3; TRBD2 matches at 7 bases. The CDR3 runs 16 residues. V trimming: 3 bases; J trimming: 3 bases; junction bases outside the gene matches: 9. The germline gives CDR1 SGHVS, CDR2 FNYEAQ. CDR3 sequence reads: CASSFFGGAGTDTQYF. The CDR3 DNA is TGTGCCAGCAGCTTTTTCGGGGGAGCGGGGACAGATACGCAGTATTTT.

DNA for the CDR3: TGTGCCAGCAGCCCCACAGGGGTCCCCTACGAGCAGTACTTC. Its translation is CASSPTGVPYEQYF. The chain joins TRBV6-2 or TRBV6-3 to TRBJ2-7, with 7 bases lining up with TRBD1. The V segment lost 6 bases and the J segment 2 bases; nucleotides outside the gene matches: 7. Germline CDR1 is MNHEY and CDR2 is SVGEGT. The CDR3 consists of 14 residues.

The rearrangement uses TRBV6-2 or TRBV6-3 and TRBJ2-7, with D hard to call. The CDR3 is 15 residues long. Germline CDR1 is MNHEY and CDR2 is SVGEGT. V was shortened by 0 bases and J by 4 bases, with 13 bases between the two germline ends. CDR3 coding DNA: TGTGCCAGCAGTTACTCAGCCTACCGGTCTTACGAGCAGTACTTC. This codes for CASSYSAYRSYEQYF.

This sequence joins TRBV7-9 and TRBJ1-2; D perhaps matches TRBD1 (6 bases). The CDR3 contains 11 residues. Trimming removed 7 bases from V and 7 bases from J, with 10 bases in between. CDR1 and CDR2 from the germline V gene are SEHNR and FQNEAQ (reference sequence). The CDR3: CASTGAFGYTF. CDR3 sequence (DNA): TGTGCCAGCACAGGGGCCTTTGGCTACACCTTC.

This sequence joins TRBV30 and TRBJ1-1, with TRBD1 as a possible D gene (6 bases). Trimming took 3 bases from V and 5 from J, leaving 13 bases between them. The CDR3 consists of 13 residues. CDR1 is GTSNPN and CDR2 is SVGIG in the germline V gene (reference sequence). DNA of the CDR3: TGTGCCTGGAGGGGCAACAGGGAAACTGAAGCTTTCTTT. It translates to CAWRGNRETEAFF.

V usage is TRBV5-1 and J usage is TRBJ2-1; a weak D match, TRBD1 (6 bases). The CDR3 runs 15 residues. CDR1 and CDR2 (germline): SGHRS, YFSETQ. The V gene lost 0 bases and the J gene lost 4 bases, with 11 bases spanning the gap. The CDR3 sequence: CASSLDTGSYNEQFF. In DNA, the CDR3 is TGCGCCAGCAGCTTGGATACAGGGAGTTACAATGAGCAGTTCTTC.

V is TRBV3-1 (or the pseudogene TRBV3-2) and J is TRBJ2-1; TRBD2 aligns across 10 bases. J was trimmed by 8 bases and V by 4 bases; bases with no gene match: 8. CDR3 size: 15 residues. The germline V gene has CDR1 LGHDT and CDR2 YNNKEL (reference sequence). Here the CDR3 DNA reads TGTGCCAGCAGCCTAAGCGGGAGGGGTAACCATGAGCAGTTCTTC. Translating it yields CASSLSGRGNHEQFF.

This clone occurred a few times. The CDR3 DNA follows: TGTGCCAGCAGCTCTAGCGACAGGGCCTCCTACGAGCAGTACTTC. Protein product: CASSSSDRASYEQYF. The rearrangement links TRBV7-9 to TRBJ2-7; weak D call: TRBD1 (7 bases). The germline V and J ends were trimmed by 4 bases and 0 bases, with 13 bases remaining between them. The CDR3 is 15 residues long. Germline-derived CDR1 and CDR2 are SEHNR and FQNEAQ (reference sequence). Supplemented by reference TRBV7-9 and TRBJ2-7, the full variable domain reads DTGVSQNPRHKITKRGQNVTFRCDPISEHNRLYWYRQTLGQGPEFLTYFQNEAQLEKSRLLSDRFSAERPKGSFSTLEIQRTEQGDSAMYLCASSSSDRASYEQYFGPGTRLTVT.

In this sample, this clone turned up once. The rearrangement joins TRBV7-8 to TRBJ1-3, with D perhaps matching TRBD1 (5 bases). The V end lost 1 base, the J end lost 0 bases, and 13 bases lay between the germline ends. Germline V gives CDR1 SGHVS, CDR2 FQNEAQ. This CDR3 contains 17 residues. CDR3 DNA sequence: TGTGCCAGCAGCTTAGTGGCAGGGACTTACTCTGGAAACACCATATATTTT. Residues: CASSLVAGTYSGNTIYF.

The chain carries TRBV23-1 and TRBJ2-3, with D possibly matching TRBD2 (6 bases). TRBV23-1 is noted as an ORF with a role that remains uncertain. This CDR3 region has 17 residues. V gave up 6 bases and J gave up 0 bases, with 19 bases separating them. In nucleotides, the CDR3 is TGCGCCAGCAGCCCCCTTCGGGGGACCCCTAGCACAGATACGCAGTATTTT. The encoded protein is CASSPLRGTPSTDTQYF.

This clone was picked up a small number of times. Other DNA sequences in this sample translate to the same CDR3. The chain employs TRBV25-1 and TRBJ1-5; TRBD1 agrees at 11 bases. The length of the CDR3 is 14 residues. The germline gives CDR1 MGHDK, CDR2 SYGVNS. Trimming cost V 6 bases and J 2 bases; bases outside gene matches: 0. The CDR3 region is CASRGQGGNQPQHF. The CDR3 region has the DNA TGTGCCAGCAGGGGACAGGGGGGCAATCAGCCCCAGCATTTT.

The chain's CDR3 is CASSWGTGGAGNQPQHF. The CDR3 DNA follows: TGTGCCAGCAGCTGGGGGACAGGGGGCGCCGGCAATCAGCCCCAGCATTTT. V and J are TRBV5-6 and TRBJ1-5, with 12 bases lining up with TRBD1. The germline V gene has CDR1 SGHDT and CDR2 YYEEEE. Germline trimming cut 3 bases from V and 2 bases from J; bases unmatched to any gene: 6. The CDR3 is 17 amino acids.

The CDR3 DNA reads TGTGCCACCAGTGCCAGGGGTGGCAATCAGCCCCAGCATTTT. Encoded protein: CATSARGGNQPQHF. The J gene is TRBJ1-5, the V gene TRBV24-1; maybe TRBD1 (6 bases). The CDR3 totals 14 residues. Trimming took off 5 bases at V and 2 bases at J, with 9 bases between the two ends. The germline V gene encodes CDR1 KGHDR and CDR2 SFDVKD.

This clone was recorded many times. The V and J genes are TRBV9 and TRBJ2-1; TRBD2 agrees at 11 bases. This CDR3 has 16 amino acids. The germline CDR1 and CDR2 sequences are SGDLS and YYNGEE. V was pared by 0 bases and J by 3 bases, with 2 bases of the junction left unmatched. CDR3 DNA: TGTGCCAGCAGCGTAGCTAGCGGGAGGCTCTACAATGAGCAGTTCTTC. It translates to CASSVASGRLYNEQFF.

This clone has more than one count but fewer than ten. The chain uses TRBV18 and TRBJ1-5; 8 bases map to TRBD1. Germline CDR1 is KGHSH and CDR2 is LQKENI. V dropped 6 bases and J dropped 1; count of bases not matched to a gene: 11. The CDR3 length is 17 residues. For the CDR3, the DNA is TGTGCCAGCTCCCCATCGTTCAGGGGGCAAAGCAATCAGCCCCAGCATTTT. Encoded protein: CASSPSFRGQSNQPQHF.

This rearrangement joins TRBV5-1 to TRBJ1-6, with 8 nucleotides matching TRBD1. The germline CDR1 and CDR2 sequences are SGHRS and YFSETQ. The CDR3 runs 15 residues. V shed 0 bases and J 4 bases; nucleotides not matched to a gene: 0. CDR3 sequence reads: CASSLGQGYNSPLHF. The CDR3 DNA is TGCGCCAGCAGCTTGGGACAGGGGTATAATTCACCCCTCCACTTT.

The gene calls are TRBV19 and TRBJ2-2; 9 nucleotides line up with TRBD1. Looked up from germline, CDR1 is LNHDA and CDR2 is SQIVND (reference sequence). The CDR3 is 17 residues long. With 5 bases clipped from V and 4 bases from J, the junction kept 11 bases outside the gene matches. The CDR3 DNA reads as TGTGCCAGTAGTGTCCGGACAGGGGTAATGGGCACCGGGGAGCTGTTTTTT. It encodes CASSVRTGVMGTGELFF.